This T cell receptor beta chain was retrieved from a study of response to subunit inactivated influenza vaccine. General study results and limits: Each seasonal flu vaccination may recruit only limited new T cells, authors suggested.

TCRdb reprocessed the RT-PCR reads via MiXCR and lists one record per CDR3 protein. Here the sample spans almost 250,000 distinct CDR3 sequences, 9.5% to 15% being singletons. The J segment lost 7 bases and the V segment lost 7 bases, leaving 5 bases of the junction unmatched. The CDR3 runs to 14 residues. A remark on this clonotype: The antigen remains undetermined.

The receptor comes from a man over 45 who received an inactivated influenza vaccine. This chain uses TRBV12-3 or TRBV12-4 with TRBJ2-1; 12 bases are a match to TRBD2. The starting material was non-naive T cells sorted from PBMCs, obtained approximately 15 days before vaccination. The CDR3 DNA sequence: TGTGCCAGCACCGGACTAGCGGGGAGGAATGAGCAGTTCTTC. As protein: CASTGLAGRNEQFF.